These T cell receptor beta chains were read from a single sample in a study of Ad26.COV2.S vaccination and SARS-CoV-2 variants. TCRdb keeps only in-frame clones here, not all; method: immunoSEQ multiplex PCR. This sample has 300,000 to 350,000 clones; about 86% occur once, and the top ten carry less than 2%. Here the sequenced sample was peripheral blood, taken in a trial of Ad26.COV2.S vaccine versus placebo. The receptors shown here come from a person aged 18 to 65 who received the Ad26.COV2.S COVID-19 vaccine or a placebo. Both conserved end residues are part of each CDR3. Each record gives: D gene, J gene, V gene, clone size, CDR3 length, CDR3 DNA, CDR3 protein. D genes are given only for firm matches. Clone size is shown for a subset of rows, as once, few, many or a class of expanded clone.

>.|TRBJ2-1|TRBV2|.|11
TGTGCCACCGGCAGGGTCAATGAGCAGTTCTTC
CATGRVNEQFF
>.|TRBJ1-2|TRBV30|.|13
TGTGCCTGGAGGGGTCAGGGAGGCTATGGCTACACCTTC
CAWRGQGGYGYTF
>.|TRBJ2-7|TRBV7-2|once|13
TGTGCCAGCAGGCCTCCCACAGGGTACGAGCAGTACTTC
CASRPPTGYEQYF
>.|TRBJ2-3|TRBV7-7|.|14
TGTGCCAGCAGCTCAGGGGGGTCGACAGATACGCAGTATTTT
CASSSGGSTDTQYF
>TRBD1|TRBJ2-7|TRBV18|.|15
TGTGCCAGCTCACTTACGGGACAGGGTGAGAGCGAGCAGTACTTC
CASSLTGQGESEQYF
>TRBD1|TRBJ1-2|TRBV9|few|17
TGTGCCAGCAGCACCCCCTGGAGGGGACAGCCGAACTATGGCTACACCTTC
CASSTPWRGQPNYGYTF
>TRBD1|TRBJ1-1|TRBV11-2|.|16
TGTGCCAGCAGCTTAACTGGACAGGGTGGGGGGACTGAAGCTTTCTTT
CASSLTGQGGGTEAFF
>TRBD2|TRBJ2-3|TRBV2|.|17
TGTGCCAGCAGTGAAGCGCTGAATAGCGGGAGCACAGATACGCAGTATTTT
CASSEALNSGSTDTQYF
>.|TRBJ2-5|TRBV7-9|.|15
TGTGCCAGCAGCTCATACTCGACAGGGAGGGAGACCCAGTACTTC
CASSSYSTGRETQYF
>.|TRBJ2-7|TRBV30|.|13
TGTGCCCCGATTAGCGACCGGGGCTTCGAGCAGTACTTC
CAPISDRGFEQYF
>.|TRBJ1-2|TRBV7-2|.|15
TGTGCCAGCCTCCGGGTGGGGTACTCTTCCTTCGGCTACACCTTC
CASLRVGYSSFGYTF